Listed below are T cell receptor beta chains from one sample, sequenced in a study of OX40 agonist ivuxolimab in advanced cancers. Profiling relied on immunoSEQ multiplex PCR, and the TCRdb table lists in-frame clones only, not all of them. In the table there are roughly 25,000 clones, roughly 90% of which are singletons. Sequenced material: CD4+ or CD8+ T cells sorted from blood, taken in a trial of the OX40 agonist ivuxolimab. Receptors were obtained from an adult with an advanced solid tumor such as melanoma, head and neck, liver or kidney cancer. The CDR3 runs from the conserved cysteine through the conserved F or W. Only part of the rows carry a size: once, few, many, or a class if the clone is expanded.

12,TRBV7-9,once,TRBJ1-1,CASSFSGYEAFF
17,TRBV21-1,-,TRBJ1-6,CASTSFIQATYNSPLHF
12,TRBV25-1,few,TRBJ2-7,CASSDGWYEQYF
17,TRBV7-9,-,TRBJ2-2,CASSSTSGLTNTGELFF
15,TRBV27,-,TRBJ1-2,CASSSLLDRGYGYTF
15,TRBV6-1,-,TRBJ2-7,CASSELAGKSYEQYF
12,TRBV19,-,TRBJ1-5,CASSTGGQPQHF
12,TRBV19,-,TRBJ2-1,CASRGPYNEQFF
16,TRBV5-6,-,TRBJ1-4,CASSLKGQGLVEKLFF
15,TRBV15,once,TRBJ2-1,CATSTNGGLLNEQFF
15,TRBV19,-,TRBJ1-3,CATDPGRYSGNTIYF
15,TRBV27,-,TRBJ2-3,CASSYSGGATDTQYF
15,TRBV7-9,-,TRBJ1-6,CASSSPGPTNSPLHF
15,TRBV7-3,-,TRBJ2-3,CASSLAGGNPDTQYF
15,TRBV5-4,-,TRBJ2-1,CASSSQRGPYNEQFF
19,TRBV28,-,-,CASSLVRVVGRAVPYEQYF
16,TRBV4-3,medium-sized,TRBJ2-7,CASSQERSDLPYEQYF
15,TRBV2,-,TRBJ2-1,CASNAPGLGVSEQFF
15,TRBV2,-,TRBJ1-1,CASSELQGLNTEAFF
17,TRBV5-6,-,TRBJ2-1,CASSLGGGISSYNEQFF
14,TRBV28,-,TRBJ2-7,CASSFGTSSYEQYF
13,TRBV9,-,TRBJ2-1,CASSVEEAAKQFF
15,TRBV28,-,TRBJ2-5,CASSWRGREGETQYF
14,TRBV7-6,-,TRBJ2-7,CASSPRDYSYEQYF
13,TRBV7-3,-,TRBJ2-1,CASSFEGYNEQFF
16,TRBV7-9,-,TRBJ2-3,CASSSLGWGGTDTQYF
12,TRBV7-9,-,TRBJ1-5,CASSLNNQPQHF
14,TRBV11-2,-,TRBJ2-7,CASSFPRGDYEQYF
15,TRBV6-5,-,TRBJ2-5,CASSLGGRGQETQYF
15,TRBV30,few,TRBJ2-7,CAWSPRGLAVHEQYF
14,TRBV5-1,-,TRBJ2-7,CASTLAGGYAEQYF